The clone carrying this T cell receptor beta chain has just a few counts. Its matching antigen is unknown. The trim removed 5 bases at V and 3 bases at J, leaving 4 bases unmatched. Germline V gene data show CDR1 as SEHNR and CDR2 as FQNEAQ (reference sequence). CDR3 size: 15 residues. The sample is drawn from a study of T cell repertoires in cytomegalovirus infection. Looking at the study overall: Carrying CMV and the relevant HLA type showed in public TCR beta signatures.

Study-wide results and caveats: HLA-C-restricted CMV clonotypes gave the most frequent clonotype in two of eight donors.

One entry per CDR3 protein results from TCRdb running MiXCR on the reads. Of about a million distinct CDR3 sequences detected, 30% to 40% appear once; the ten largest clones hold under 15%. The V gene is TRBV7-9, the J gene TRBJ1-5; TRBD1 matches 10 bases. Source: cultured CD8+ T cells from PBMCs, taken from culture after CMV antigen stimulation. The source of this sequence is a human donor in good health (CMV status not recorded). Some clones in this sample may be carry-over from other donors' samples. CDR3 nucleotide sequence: TGTGCCAGCAGCCGGACAGGGGGTCCCAATCAGCCCCAGCATTTT. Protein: CASSRTGGPNQPQHF.